These T cell receptor beta chains were read from a single sample in a study of T cells after yellow fever vaccination. Each CDR3 protein gets one entry after TCRdb re-called the 5' RACE reads with MiXCR. The sample carries more than 90,000 distinct CDR3 sequences, 8.4% recorded once. Material: CD8+ T cells sorted from PBMCs, obtained 45 days after the yellow fever booster vaccination. All receptors derive from a man younger than 40 who received the YFV17D yellow fever vaccine. CDR3s include the opening cysteine and the closing phenylalanine or tryptophan. Fields, in order: V gene, D gene, clone size, J gene, CDR3 protein, CDR3 DNA. A D gene is named only where the DNA matches it firmly. Part of the rows lack a size; the others show once, few, many or a class for expanded clones.

V: TRBV18
D: -
size: many
J: TRBJ2-1
CDR3: CASSPPGHEQFF
DNA: TGTGCCAGCTCACCTCCTGGCCATGAGCAGTTCTTC

V: TRBV6-5
D: -
size: -
J: TRBJ2-3
CDR3: CASSYTISTDTQYF
DNA: TGTGCCAGCAGTTATACCATATCCACAGATACGCAGTATTTT

V: TRBV6-1
D: -
size: many
J: TRBJ2-2
CDR3: CASSDEAGYTGELFF
DNA: TGTGCCAGCAGTGACGAGGCGGGATACACCGGGGAGCTGTTTTTT

V: TRBV25-1
D: -
size: many
J: TRBJ2-1
CDR3: CASSGPPRVVNEQFF
DNA: TGTGCCAGCAGTGGCCCCCCGAGGGTTGTCAATGAGCAGTTCTTC

V: TRBV10-3
D: TRBD2
size: many
J: TRBJ2-1
CDR3: CAINPSGTSGIIYNEQFF
DNA: TGTGCCATCAATCCGTCCGGGACTAGCGGGATAATTTACAATGAGCAGTTCTTC

V: TRBV6-5
D: -
size: many
J: TRBJ2-5
CDR3: CASSYVARETQYF
DNA: TGTGCCAGCAGTTACGTCGCTAGAGAGACCCAGTACTTC

V: TRBV28
D: TRBD2
size: -
J: TRBJ2-1
CDR3: CASSFGGVRGNEQFF
DNA: TGTGCCAGCAGTTTTGGGGGGGTACGGGGCAATGAGCAGTTCTTC

V: TRBV7-8
D: -
size: -
J: TRBJ2-1
CDR3: CASSSGGLELNNEQFF
DNA: TGTGCCAGCAGTTCGGGCGGCTTGGAGTTAAACAATGAGCAGTTCTTC

V: TRBV7-8
D: -
size: many
J: TRBJ2-7
CDR3: CASSLASTTPAYEQYF
DNA: TGTGCCAGCAGCTTAGCGTCAACTACACCCGCCTACGAGCAGTACTTC

V: TRBV27
D: -
size: many
J: TRBJ2-1
CDR3: CASSLAGQPTEQFF
DNA: TGTGCCAGCAGTTTAGCGGGGCAGCCGACGGAGCAGTTCTTC

V: TRBV6-1
D: -
size: -
J: TRBJ2-5
CDR3: CASSETQYF
DNA: TGTGCCAGTTCAGAGACCCAGTACTTC

V: TRBV27
D: -
size: -
J: TRBJ2-1
CDR3: CASSLSESSYNEQFF
DNA: TGTGCCAGCAGTTTATCGGAAAGTTCTTACAATGAGCAGTTCTTC

V: TRBV7-9
D: TRBD2
size: many
J: TRBJ2-2
CDR3: CASSRGTSGSITGELFF
DNA: TGTGCCAGCAGCAGAGGGACTAGCGGGAGTATCACCGGGGAGCTGTTTTTT

V: TRBV20-1
D: TRBD2
size: many
J: TRBJ2-2
CDR3: CSATSRIAGGRNTGELFF
DNA: TGCAGTGCTACATCCCGTATAGCGGGAGGGAGGAACACCGGGGAGCTGTTTTTT

V: TRBV7-2
D: TRBD2
size: many
J: TRBJ2-7
CDR3: CASSLGGAGDYEQYF
DNA: TGTGCCAGCAGCTTAGGTGGTGCGGGGGACTACGAGCAGTACTTC

V: TRBV5-1
D: TRBD2
size: few
J: TRBJ2-5
CDR3: CASSLGGLADQETQYF
DNA: TGCGCCAGCAGCTTGGGGGGACTAGCAGACCAAGAGACCCAGTACTTC

V: TRBV12-3/TRBV12-4
D: -
size: many
J: TRBJ1-1
CDR3: CASSPSAGMNTEAFF
DNA: TGTGCCAGCAGTCCCAGCGCCGGGATGAACACTGAAGCTTTCTTT

V: TRBV7-3
D: TRBD2
size: many
J: TRBJ2-3
CDR3: CASSVGAGENTDTQYF
DNA: TGTGCCAGCAGCGTGGGAGCGGGAGAGAACACAGATACGCAGTATTTT

V: TRBV20-1
D: -
size: many
J: TRBJ2-7
CDR3: CSLQGRGVTEQYF
DNA: TGCAGTCTCCAGGGGAGAGGGGTCACCGAGCAGTACTTC

V: TRBV20-1
D: TRBD2
size: many
J: TRBJ2-3
CDR3: CSARIPAGGPDTQYF
DNA: TGCAGTGCTAGAATCCCAGCGGGAGGTCCAGATACGCAGTATTTT

V: TRBV4-3
D: -
size: many
J: TRBJ2-2
CDR3: CASSQGRTGELFF
DNA: TGCGCCAGCAGCCAAGGAAGAACCGGGGAGCTGTTTTTT

V: TRBV4-2
D: -
size: many
J: TRBJ2-5
CDR3: CASSQVVAGQETQYF
DNA: TGTGCCAGCAGCCAAGTGGTGGCGGGTCAAGAGACCCAGTACTTC

V: TRBV15
D: -
size: many
J: TRBJ2-7
CDR3: CATSSAGTYEQYF
DNA: TGTGCCACCAGCAGTGCGGGGACCTACGAGCAGTACTTC

V: TRBV12-3/TRBV12-4
D: -
size: many
J: TRBJ2-1
CDR3: CASSFGRQWDEQFF
DNA: TGTGCCAGCAGTTTTGGTAGGCAGTGGGATGAGCAGTTCTTC

V: TRBV4-3
D: -
size: many
J: TRBJ2-4
CDR3: CASSQEWRHSKNIQYF
DNA: TGCGCCAGCAGCCAAGAATGGCGGCACAGCAAAAACATTCAGTACTTC

V: TRBV11-2
D: -
size: many
J: TRBJ2-1
CDR3: CASSDSAGRGRYYNEQFF
DNA: TGTGCCAGCAGCGACTCGGCGGGTAGAGGTCGCTACTACAATGAGCAGTTCTTC

V: TRBV7-2
D: -
size: many
J: TRBJ2-7
CDR3: CASSSGEQYF
DNA: TGTGCCAGCAGCTCTGGCGAGCAGTACTTC

V: TRBV3-1
D: TRBD2
size: many
J: TRBJ2-1
CDR3: CASSPSGWGGYNEQFF
DNA: TGTGCCAGCAGCCCTAGCGGGTGGGGCGGCTACAATGAGCAGTTCTTC

V: TRBV27
D: TRBD2
size: many
J: TRBJ2-7
CDR3: CASSLTSGTWEGEQYF
DNA: TGTGCCAGCAGTTTGACTAGCGGGACGTGGGAGGGTGAGCAGTACTTC

V: TRBV5-1
D: -
size: many
J: TRBJ2-5
CDR3: CASSPSGSKETQYF
DNA: TGCGCCAGCAGCCCCTCGGGGTCAAAAGAGACCCAGTACTTC

V: TRBV7-8
D: -
size: many
J: TRBJ2-3
CDR3: CASGGTSADTQYF
DNA: TGTGCCAGCGGAGGAACTAGTGCAGATACGCAGTATTTT

V: TRBV30
D: -
size: many
J: TRBJ1-1
CDR3: CAYGVQTEAFF
DNA: TGTGCCTACGGAGTCCAGACAGAAGCTTTCTTT

V: TRBV9
D: TRBD2
size: -
J: TRBJ2-2
CDR3: CASGDSGRENTGELFF
DNA: TGTGCCAGCGGGGATAGCGGGAGGGAAAACACCGGGGAGCTGTTTTTT

V: TRBV19
D: -
size: few
J: TRBJ1-1
CDR3: CATQRRGTEAFF
DNA: TGTGCCACCCAGAGGCGGGGCACTGAAGCTTTCTTT

V: TRBV6-2/TRBV6-3
D: TRBD2
size: few
J: TRBJ2-7
CDR3: CASSYGTSGRISEVLDEQYF
DNA: TGTGCCAGCAGTTACGGTACTAGCGGGAGGATCTCGGAGGTGTTGGACGAGCAGTACTTC

V: TRBV5-6
D: TRBD1
size: -
J: TRBJ2-1
CDR3: CASSHPGTGLSYNEQFF
DNA: TGTGCCAGCAGCCACCCCGGGACAGGGCTCTCCTACAATGAGCAGTTCTTC

V: TRBV5-5
D: -
size: few
J: TRBJ2-7
CDR3: CASSLGSTPLYEQYF
DNA: TGTGCCAGCAGCTTGGGGTCCACCCCACTCTACGAGCAGTACTTC

V: TRBV20-1
D: -
size: many
J: TRBJ2-3
CDR3: CSKIGPEDSTDTQYF
DNA: TGCAGCAAAATCGGCCCGGAAGATAGCACAGATACGCAGTATTTT

V: TRBV6-1
D: -
size: -
J: TRBJ2-4
CDR3: CASNDPLGTKNIQYF
DNA: TGTGCCAGCAACGACCCTTTGGGCACCAAAAACATTCAGTACTTC

V: TRBV9
D: -
size: many
J: TRBJ1-6
CDR3: CASSGDGGNSPLHF
DNA: TGTGCCAGCAGCGGAGACGGGGGGAATTCACCCCTCCACTTT

V: TRBV3-1
D: -
size: many
J: TRBJ2-3
CDR3: CASSQDMGAGITDTQYF
DNA: TGTGCCAGCAGCCAAGATATGGGGGCGGGGATCACAGATACGCAGTATTTT

V: TRBV4-2
D: -
size: many
J: TRBJ2-7
CDR3: CASSQPYSSYEQYF
DNA: TGTGCCAGCAGCCAGCCTTACAGCTCCTACGAGCAGTACTTC

V: TRBV6-5
D: -
size: many
J: TRBJ2-1
CDR3: CASSYSRNEQFF
DNA: TGTGCCAGCAGTTACTCGAGGAATGAGCAGTTCTTC

V: TRBV28
D: -
size: many
J: TRBJ2-7
CDR3: CASSLSRLDRSYEQYF
DNA: TGTGCCAGCAGTTTATCGAGGCTGGACAGATCCTACGAGCAGTACTTC

V: TRBV10-2
D: -
size: many
J: TRBJ2-7
CDR3: CASSESGSTGLGYEQYF
DNA: TGCGCCAGCAGTGAGTCGGGTTCGACTGGGCTCGGTTACGAGCAGTACTTC

V: TRBV20-1
D: -
size: -
J: TRBJ1-5
CDR3: CSAASEGQPQHF
DNA: TGCAGTGCCGCGTCTGAGGGTCAGCCCCAGCATTTT

V: TRBV6-2/TRBV6-3
D: -
size: many
J: TRBJ1-1
CDR3: CASSGKFSEPEAFF
DNA: TGTGCCAGCAGTGGCAAGTTTTCGGAGCCTGAAGCTTTCTTT

V: TRBV15
D: TRBD1
size: many
J: TRBJ1-5
CDR3: CATSTKTGPNQPQHF
DNA: TGTGCCACCAGCACTAAGACAGGGCCTAATCAGCCCCAGCATTTT

V: TRBV9
D: TRBD2
size: many
J: TRBJ2-7
CDR3: CASSGTSGSQSYEQYF
DNA: TGTGCCAGCAGCGGGACTAGCGGGAGTCAGTCCTACGAGCAGTACTTC

V: TRBV7-2
D: TRBD2
size: many
J: TRBJ2-1
CDR3: CASSKLAGVFTYNEQFF
DNA: TGTGCCAGCAGCAAACTAGCGGGAGTATTTACTTACAATGAGCAGTTCTTC

V: TRBV5-1
D: -
size: many
J: TRBJ2-7
CDR3: CASRRGYEQYF
DNA: TGCGCCAGCCGGAGGGGATACGAGCAGTACTTC

V: TRBV11-2
D: -
size: few
J: TRBJ2-1
CDR3: CASSLDPAGWSGNEQFF
DNA: TGTGCCAGCAGCTTAGATCCAGCGGGCTGGTCAGGCAATGAGCAGTTCTTC

V: TRBV29-1
D: -
size: many
J: TRBJ2-7
CDR3: CSVRATYEQYF
DNA: TGCAGCGTGAGAGCAACCTACGAGCAGTACTTC